The 2 T cell receptor beta chains in this list originate from one sample, sequenced in a study of OX40 agonist ivuxolimab in advanced cancers. Produced via immunoSEQ multiplex PCR; TCRdb's table is partial and in-frame only. The sample lists approximately 20,000 clones; roughly 71% were seen once. The sample was CD4+ or CD8+ T cells sorted from blood, taken in a trial of the OX40 agonist ivuxolimab. The receptors stem from an adult with an advanced solid tumor such as melanoma, head and neck, liver or kidney cancer.

This chain connects TRBV7-9 to TRBJ1-6, with 7 bases fitting TRBD1. Germline trimming cut 5 bases from V and 10 bases from J; bases unmatched to any gene: 5. Germline V gene sequence: CDR1 SEHNR, CDR2 FQNEAQ (reference sequence). CDR3 length: 13 amino acids. The CDR3 reads CASSTTGVSPLHF. In DNA form, the CDR3 reads TGTGCCAGCAGCACTACAGGGGTGTCACCCCTCCACTTT.

CDR3: CASSLSWGVSNQPQHF. The CDR3 DNA reads TGTGCCAGCAGTTTATCTTGGGGGGTGAGCAATCAGCCCCAGCATTTT. This chain links TRBV27 with TRBJ1-5; the D gene is possibly TRBD1 (5 bases). This CDR3 comprises 16 residues. Trimming left V 0 bases short and J 1 base short, with 10 bases between. Germline CDR1 and CDR2: MNHEY and SMNVEV (reference sequence).